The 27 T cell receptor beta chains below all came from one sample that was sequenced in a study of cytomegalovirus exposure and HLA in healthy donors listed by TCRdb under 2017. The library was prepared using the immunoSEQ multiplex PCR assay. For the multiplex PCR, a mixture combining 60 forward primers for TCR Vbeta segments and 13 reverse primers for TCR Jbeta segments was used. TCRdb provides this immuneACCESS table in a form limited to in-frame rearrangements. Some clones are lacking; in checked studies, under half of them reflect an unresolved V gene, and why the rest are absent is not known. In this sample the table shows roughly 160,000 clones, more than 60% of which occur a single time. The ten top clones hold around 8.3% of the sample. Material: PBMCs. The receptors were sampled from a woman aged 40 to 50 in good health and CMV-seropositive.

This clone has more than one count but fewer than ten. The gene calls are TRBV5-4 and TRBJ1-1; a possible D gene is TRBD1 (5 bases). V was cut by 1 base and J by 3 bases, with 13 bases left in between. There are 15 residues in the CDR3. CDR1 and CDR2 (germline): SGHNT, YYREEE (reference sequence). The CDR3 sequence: CASSLSGIRDTEAFF. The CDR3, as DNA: TGTGCCAGCAGCTTGTCAGGGATAAGGGACACTGAAGCTTTCTTT.

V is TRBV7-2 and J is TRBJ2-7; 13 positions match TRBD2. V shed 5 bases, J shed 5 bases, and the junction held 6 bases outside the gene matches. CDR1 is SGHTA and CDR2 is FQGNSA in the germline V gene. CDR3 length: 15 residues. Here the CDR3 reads CASSPRLAGGDEQYF. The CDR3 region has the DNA TGTGCCAGCAGCCCGCGACTAGCGGGAGGCGACGAGCAGTACTTC. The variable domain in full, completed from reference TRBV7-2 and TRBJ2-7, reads GAGVSQSPSNKVTEKGKDVELRCDPISGHTALYWYRQSLGQGLEFLIYFQGNSAPDKSGLPSDRFSAERTGGSVSTLTIQRTQQEDSAVYLCASSPRLAGGDEQYFGPGTRLTVT.

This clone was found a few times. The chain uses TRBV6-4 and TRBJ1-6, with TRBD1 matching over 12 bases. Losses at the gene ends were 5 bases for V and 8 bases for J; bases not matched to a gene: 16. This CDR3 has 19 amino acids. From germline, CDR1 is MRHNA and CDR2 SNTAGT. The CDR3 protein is CASSTTDRDRGQFDSPLHF. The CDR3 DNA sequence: TGTGCCAGCAGTACTACAGACCGGGACAGGGGGCAGTTTGATTCACCCCTCCACTTT.

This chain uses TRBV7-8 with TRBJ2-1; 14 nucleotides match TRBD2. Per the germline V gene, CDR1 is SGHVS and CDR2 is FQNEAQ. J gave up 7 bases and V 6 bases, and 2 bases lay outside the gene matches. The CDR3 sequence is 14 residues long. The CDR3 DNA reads TGTGCCAGCAGTCGACTAGCGGGAGGGAATGAGCAGTTCTTC. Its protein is CASSRLAGGNEQFF. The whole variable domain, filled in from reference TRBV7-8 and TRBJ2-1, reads GAGVSQSPRYKVAKRGQDVALRCDPISGHVSLFWYQQALGQGPEFLTYFQNEAQLDKSGLPSDRFFAERPEGSVSTLKIQRTQQEDSAVYLCASSRLAGGNEQFFGPGTRLTVL.

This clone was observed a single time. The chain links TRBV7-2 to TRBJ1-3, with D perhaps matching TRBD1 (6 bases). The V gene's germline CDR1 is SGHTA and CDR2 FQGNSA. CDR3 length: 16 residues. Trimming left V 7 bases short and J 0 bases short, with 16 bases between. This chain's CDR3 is CASTRSAGDSGNTIYF. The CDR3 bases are TGTGCCAGCACACGGTCGGCAGGGGACTCTGGAAACACCATATATTTT.

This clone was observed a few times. The CDR3 DNA reads TGTGCCACCAGTTACGGACAGGTAGAGGGCTACGAGCAGTACTTC. It specifies CATSYGQVEGYEQYF. The V gene is TRBV15, the J gene TRBJ2-7; 7 nucleotides match TRBD1. The CDR3 contains 15 residues. J lost 3 bases, V lost 6 bases, and 11 bases had no gene match. CDR1 is LNHNV and CDR2 is YYDKDF in the germline V gene (reference sequence).

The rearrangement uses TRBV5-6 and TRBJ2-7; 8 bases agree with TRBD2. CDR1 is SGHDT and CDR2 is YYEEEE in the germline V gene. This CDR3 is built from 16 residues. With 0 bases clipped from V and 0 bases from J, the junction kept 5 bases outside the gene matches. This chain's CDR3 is CASSLGISGNSYEQYF. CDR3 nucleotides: TGTGCCAGCAGCTTGGGAATTAGCGGGAACTCCTACGAGCAGTACTTC.

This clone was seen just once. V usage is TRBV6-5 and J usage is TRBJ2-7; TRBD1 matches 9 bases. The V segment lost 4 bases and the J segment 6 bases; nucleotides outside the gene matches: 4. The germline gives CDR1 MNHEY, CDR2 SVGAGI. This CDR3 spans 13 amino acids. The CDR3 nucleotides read TGTGCCAGCAGTTCCCGGGACAGGGCCGAGCAGTACTTC. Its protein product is CASSSRDRAEQYF.

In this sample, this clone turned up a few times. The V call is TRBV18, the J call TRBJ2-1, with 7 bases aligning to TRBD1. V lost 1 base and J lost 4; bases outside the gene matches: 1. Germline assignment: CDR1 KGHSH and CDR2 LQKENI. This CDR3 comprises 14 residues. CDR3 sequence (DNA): TGTGCCAGCTCACCACTGGACAGGTACAATGAGCAGTTCTTC. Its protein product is CASSPLDRYNEQFF.

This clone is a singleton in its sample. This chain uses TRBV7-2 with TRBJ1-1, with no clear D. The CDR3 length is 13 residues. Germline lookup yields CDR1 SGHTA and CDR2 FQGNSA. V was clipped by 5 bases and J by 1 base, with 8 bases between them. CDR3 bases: TGTGCCAGCAGCCCAGCAGGGAACACTGAAGCTTTCTTT. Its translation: CASSPAGNTEAFF.

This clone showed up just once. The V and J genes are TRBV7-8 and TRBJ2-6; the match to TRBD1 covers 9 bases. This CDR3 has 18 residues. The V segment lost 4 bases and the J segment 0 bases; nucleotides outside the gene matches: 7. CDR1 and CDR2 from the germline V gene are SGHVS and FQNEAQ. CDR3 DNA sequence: TGTGCCAGCAGCTCCCCGACAGGGGGTATCTCTGGGGCCAACGTCCTGACTTTC. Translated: CASSSPTGGISGANVLTF.

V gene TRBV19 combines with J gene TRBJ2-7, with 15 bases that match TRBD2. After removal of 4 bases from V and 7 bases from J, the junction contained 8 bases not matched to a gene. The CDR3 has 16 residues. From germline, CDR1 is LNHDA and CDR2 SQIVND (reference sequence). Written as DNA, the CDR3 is TGTGCCAGTAGTAGGACTAGCGGGAGGGTCCGAGAGGAGCAGTACTTC. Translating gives CASSRTSGRVREEQYF.

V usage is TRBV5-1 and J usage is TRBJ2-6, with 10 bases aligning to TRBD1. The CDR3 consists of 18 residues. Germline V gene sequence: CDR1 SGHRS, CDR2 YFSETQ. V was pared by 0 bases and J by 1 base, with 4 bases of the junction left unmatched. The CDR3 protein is CASSLDGQGGSGANVLTF. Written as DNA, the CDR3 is TGCGCCAGCAGCTTGGATGGACAGGGGGGTTCTGGGGCCAACGTCCTGACTTTC.

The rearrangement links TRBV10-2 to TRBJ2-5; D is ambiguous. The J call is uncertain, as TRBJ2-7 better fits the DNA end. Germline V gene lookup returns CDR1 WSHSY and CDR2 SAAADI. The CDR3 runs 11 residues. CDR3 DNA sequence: TGCGCCAGCAGTTATAGGAGCGAGCAGTACTTC. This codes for CASSYRSEQYF.

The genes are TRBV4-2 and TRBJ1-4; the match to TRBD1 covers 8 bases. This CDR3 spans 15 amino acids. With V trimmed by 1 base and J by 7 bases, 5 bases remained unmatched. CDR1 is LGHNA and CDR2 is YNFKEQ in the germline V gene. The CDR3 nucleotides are TGTGCCAGCAGCCAAGTTTTGGGGACAGGTGAAAAACTGTTTTTT. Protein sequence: CASSQVLGTGEKLFF.

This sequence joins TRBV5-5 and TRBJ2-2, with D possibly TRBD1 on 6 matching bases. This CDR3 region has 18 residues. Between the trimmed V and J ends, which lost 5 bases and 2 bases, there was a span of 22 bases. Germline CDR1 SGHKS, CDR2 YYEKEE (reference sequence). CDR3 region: CASSLDLTGTTNTGELFF. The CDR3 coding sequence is TGTGCCAGCAGTCTGGATCTTACCGGGACAACCAACACCGGGGAGCTGTTTTTT.

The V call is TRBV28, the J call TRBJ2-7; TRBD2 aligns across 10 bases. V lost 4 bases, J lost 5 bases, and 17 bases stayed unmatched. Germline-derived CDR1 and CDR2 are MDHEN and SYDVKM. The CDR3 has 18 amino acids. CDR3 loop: CASSSPRGAGGRSHEQYF. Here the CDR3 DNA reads TGTGCCAGCAGTTCCCCCCGCGGAGCGGGAGGGAGGAGCCACGAGCAGTACTTC.

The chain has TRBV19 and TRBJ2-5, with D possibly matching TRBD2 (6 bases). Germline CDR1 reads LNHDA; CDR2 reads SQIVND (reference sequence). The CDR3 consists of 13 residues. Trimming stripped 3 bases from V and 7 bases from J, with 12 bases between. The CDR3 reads CASSISSGGTQYF. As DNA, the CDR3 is TGTGCCAGTAGTATTAGCTCCGGGGGGACCCAGTACTTC.

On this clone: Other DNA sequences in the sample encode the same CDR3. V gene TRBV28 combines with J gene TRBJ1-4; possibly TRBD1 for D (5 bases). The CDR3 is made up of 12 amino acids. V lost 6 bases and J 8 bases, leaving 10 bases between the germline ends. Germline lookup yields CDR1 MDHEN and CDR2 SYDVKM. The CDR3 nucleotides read TGTGCCAGCAGCCTCGGGGGGGAAAAACTGTTTTTT. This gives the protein CASSLGGEKLFF.

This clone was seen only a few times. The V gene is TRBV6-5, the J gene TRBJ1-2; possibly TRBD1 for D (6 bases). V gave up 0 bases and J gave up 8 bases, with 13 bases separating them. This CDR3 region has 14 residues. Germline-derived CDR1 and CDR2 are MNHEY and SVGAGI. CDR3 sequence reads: CASSYSGRGSGYTF. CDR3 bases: TGTGCCAGCAGTTACTCGGGCAGGGGTAGCGGCTACACCTTC.

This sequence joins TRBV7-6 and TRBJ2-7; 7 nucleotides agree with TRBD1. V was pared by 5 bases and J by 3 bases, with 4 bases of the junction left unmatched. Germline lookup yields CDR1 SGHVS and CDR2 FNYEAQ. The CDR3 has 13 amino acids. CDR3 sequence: CASSVRQGYEQYF. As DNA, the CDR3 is TGTGCCAGCAGCGTAAGACAGGGCTACGAGCAGTACTTC.

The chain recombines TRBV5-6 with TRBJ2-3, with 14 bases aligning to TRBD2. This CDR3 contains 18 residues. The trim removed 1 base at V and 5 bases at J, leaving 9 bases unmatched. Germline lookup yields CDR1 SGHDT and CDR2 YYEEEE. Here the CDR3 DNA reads TGTGCCAGCAGCTTGACACCGGGACTAGCGGGAGTGGGAGATACGCAGTATTTT. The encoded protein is CASSLTPGLAGVGDTQYF.

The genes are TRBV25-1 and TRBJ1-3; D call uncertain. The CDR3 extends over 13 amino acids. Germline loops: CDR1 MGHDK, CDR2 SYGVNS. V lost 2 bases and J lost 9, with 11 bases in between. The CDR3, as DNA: TGTGCCAGCAGTGAAGGAGGGTTGGCCACCATATATTTT. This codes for CASSEGGLATIYF.

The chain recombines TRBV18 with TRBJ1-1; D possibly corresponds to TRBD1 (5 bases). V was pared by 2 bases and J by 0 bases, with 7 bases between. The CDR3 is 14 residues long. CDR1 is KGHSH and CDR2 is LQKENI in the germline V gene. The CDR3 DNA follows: TGTGCCAGCTCACCAGCCAGGGTGAACACTGAAGCTTTCTTT. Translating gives CASSPARVNTEAFF.

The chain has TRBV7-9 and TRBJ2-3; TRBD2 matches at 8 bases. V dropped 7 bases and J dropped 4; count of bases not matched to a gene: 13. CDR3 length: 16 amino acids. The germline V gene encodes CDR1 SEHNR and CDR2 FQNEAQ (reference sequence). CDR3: CASTPPVGRVSDTQYF. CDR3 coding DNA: TGTGCCAGCACCCCCCCCGTCGGGAGGGTCTCAGATACGCAGTATTTT.

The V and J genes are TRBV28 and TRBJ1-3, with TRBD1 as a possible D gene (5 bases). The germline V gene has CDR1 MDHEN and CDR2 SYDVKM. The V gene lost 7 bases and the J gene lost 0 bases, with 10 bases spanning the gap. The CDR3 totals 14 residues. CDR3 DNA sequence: TGTGCCAGCATCCGCGGGGGCTCTGGAAACACCATATATTTT. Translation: CASIRGGSGNTIYF.

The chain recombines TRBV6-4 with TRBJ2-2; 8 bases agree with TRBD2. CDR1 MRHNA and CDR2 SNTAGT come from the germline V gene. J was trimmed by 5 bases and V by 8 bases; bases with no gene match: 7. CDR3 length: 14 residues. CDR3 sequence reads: CASSREGATGELFF. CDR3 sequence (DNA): TGTGCCAGCTCCCGGGAGGGTGCAACCGGGGAGCTGTTTTTT.